The 26 T cell receptor beta chains below come from one sample, sequenced in a study of tumor-infiltrating lymphocytes in localized non-small cell lung cancer. TCRdb's copy holds only in-frame clones and misses some; the assay was immunoSEQ multiplex PCR. The sample consists of about 11,000 clones, 80% to 90% of them appearing once. The specimen was uninvolved lung tissue not adjacent to the tumor. These receptors all stem from a human donor with non-small cell lung cancer.

The chain is built from TRBV14 and TRBJ1-2; D remains ambiguous. The V gene's germline CDR1 is SGHDN and CDR2 FVKESK. The V and J ends lost 1 base and 8 bases respectively, with 11 bases between them. The CDR3 is made up of 13 amino acids. CDR3 protein: CASSQAHLEGYTF. The CDR3 DNA reads as TGTGCCAGCAGCCAAGCTCATCTGGAGGGCTACACCTTC.

The rearrangement joins TRBV6-1 to TRBJ2-7, with TRBD2 as a possible D gene (6 bases). Trimming left V 5 bases short and J 3 bases short, with 14 bases between. CDR3 length: 14 residues. The germline CDR1 and CDR2 sequences are MNHNS and SASEGT. CDR3 sequence: CASSSSWGGYEQYF. The CDR3 nucleotides are TGTGCCAGCAGTTCTTCTTGGGGAGGCTACGAGCAGTACTTC.

The chain couples TRBV9 to TRBJ2-7; weak D call: TRBD2 (6 bases). The V end lost 0 bases, the J end lost 2 bases, and 12 bases lay between the germline ends. The CDR3 runs to 15 residues. Germline V gene lookup returns CDR1 SGDLS and CDR2 YYNGEE. The DNA of the CDR3 is TGTGCCAGCAGCGTAGCCGGGGGAAGCGCCTACGAGCAGTACTTC. Encoded protein: CASSVAGGSAYEQYF.

The rearrangement links TRBV19 to TRBJ1-2, with a possible D match to TRBD1 (6 bases). The CDR3 consists of 16 residues. Germline loops: CDR1 LNHDA, CDR2 SQIVND (reference sequence). V shed 5 bases and J shed 4 bases, with 20 bases lying between them. The CDR3, as DNA: TGTGCCAGTAGTGTCCTTTCCGGGACACGGCTCTATGGCTACACCTTC. Protein product: CASSVLSGTRLYGYTF.

The gene calls are TRBV9 and TRBJ1-1; the D gene is possibly TRBD1 (5 bases). Germline assignment: CDR1 SGDLS and CDR2 YYNGEE. The V end was cut by 0 bases, the J end by 1 base, with 10 bases between. The CDR3 is made up of 15 amino acids. The chain's CDR3 is CASSVGRTTNTEAFF. CDR3 in DNA: TGTGCCAGCAGCGTAGGAAGGACAACGAACACTGAAGCTTTCTTT.

The chain employs TRBV4-1 and TRBJ2-1; 7 positions agree with TRBD2. Looked up from germline, CDR1 is MGHRA and CDR2 is YSYEKL. This CDR3 contains 16 residues. With V trimmed by 2 bases and J by 2 bases, 6 bases remained unmatched. CDR3 protein: CASSQRTGGTYNEQFF. For the CDR3, the DNA is TGCGCCAGCAGCCAAAGGACGGGGGGTACCTACAATGAGCAGTTCTTC.

The rearrangement links TRBV19 to TRBJ1-5; 10 bases align to TRBD1. The CDR3 totals 19 residues. Losses at the gene ends were 5 bases for V and 2 bases for J; bases not matched to a gene: 15. CDR1 is LNHDA, CDR2 SQIVND, per germline (reference sequence). CDR3 nucleotides: TGTGCCAGTAGTCCCTCGACAGGGGGCTGGAACAGTGGCAATCAGCCCCAGCATTTT. Translating gives CASSPSTGGWNSGNQPQHF.

The V and J genes are TRBV7-9 and TRBJ1-1; possible D gene TRBD1, 5 bases. Per the germline V gene, CDR1 is SEHNR and CDR2 is FQNEAQ (reference sequence). Deletions cut 4 bases from V and 0 bases from J, with 12 bases between. This CDR3 region has 15 residues. CDR3 region: CASSSPRTMNTEAFF. The DNA of the CDR3 is TGTGCCAGCAGCTCCCCTCGGACAATGAACACTGAAGCTTTCTTT.

The chain links TRBV5-6 to TRBJ2-1; 9 positions match TRBD1. This CDR3 has 16 amino acids. Germline loops: CDR1 SGHDT, CDR2 YYEEEE. Trimming took 5 bases from V and 2 from J; bases not matched to a gene: 8. The CDR3 region has the DNA TGTGCCAGCAGTCCCGGGACAGGGAATACCTACAATGAGCAGTTCTTC. Protein: CASSPGTGNTYNEQFF.

The rearrangement links TRBV5-6 to TRBJ2-5, with D possibly matching TRBD2 (6 bases). CDR3 size: 15 residues. V was shortened by 4 bases and J by 2 bases, with 15 bases between the two germline ends. CDR1 and CDR2 from the germline V gene are SGHDT and YYEEEE. In DNA, the CDR3 is TGTGCCAGCAGCCAACCCCCAGCGGGTCAAGAGACCCAGTACTTC. This translates into CASSQPPAGQETQYF.

The rearrangement links TRBV25-1 to TRBJ1-2; D gene ambiguous. CDR3 length: 14 residues. V lost 1 base and J lost 2, with 8 bases in between. CDR1 and CDR2 (germline): MGHDK, SYGVNS. In DNA form, the CDR3 reads TGTGCCAGCAGTGAATGGAAGAGGAACTATGGCTACACCTTC. Translation gives CASSEWKRNYGYTF.

This chain links TRBV5-4 with TRBJ1-2, with 7 bases matching TRBD1. Germline V gives CDR1 SGHNT, CDR2 YYREEE (reference sequence). The CDR3 covers 13 residues. V lost 5 bases, J lost 6 bases, and 7 bases stayed unmatched. The CDR3 spells CASSTTGAHGYTF. In DNA, the CDR3 is TGTGCCAGCAGTACCACAGGGGCCCATGGCTACACCTTC.

About this clone: Other DNA sequences in the sample encode the same CDR3. This rearrangement joins TRBV6-5 to TRBJ1-5; the match to TRBD1 covers 8 bases. Per germline, CDR1 MNHEY and CDR2 SVGAGI. V gave up 5 bases and J gave up 2 bases; unmatched junction bases: 2. The CDR3 has 14 amino acids. CDR3 in amino acids: CASSGQGGNQPQHF. CDR3 bases: TGTGCCAGCAGTGGACAGGGTGGCAATCAGCCCCAGCATTTT.

This clone was detected only a few times. This chain uses TRBV12-5 with TRBJ1-1; no clear D. Germline V gene sequence: CDR1 LGHNT, CDR2 FRNRAP. This CDR3 is built from 12 residues. With 8 bases removed from V and 2 bases from J, the gap between germline ends came to 9 bases. The CDR3 coding sequence is TGTGCTAGTCGTGTTGGTAACACTGAAGCTTTCTTT. Encoded protein: CASRVGNTEAFF.

This rearrangement joins TRBV4-3 to TRBJ2-2, with 8 bases that match TRBD2. Germline CDR1 is LGHNA and CDR2 is YSLEER. V shed 1 base and J 1 base; nucleotides not matched to a gene: 8. The CDR3 has 18 residues. The CDR3 nucleotides read TGCGCCAGCAGCCAAGGAGTCGGGAGCGGGGGGAACACCGGGGAGCTGTTTTTT. It encodes CASSQGVGSGGNTGELFF.

This chain connects TRBV18 to TRBJ2-7, with D perhaps matching TRBD1 (5 bases). The germline CDR1 and CDR2 sequences are KGHSH and LQKENI. The V end was cut by 2 bases, the J end by 3 bases, with 8 bases between. The CDR3 runs to 13 residues. The CDR3 reads CASSPRGSYEQYF. CDR3 DNA sequence: TGTGCCAGCTCACCAAGGGGCAGCTACGAGCAGTACTTC.

This rearrangement joins TRBV5-1 to TRBJ2-2; the D is unclear. The CDR3 loop spans 13 amino acids. Trimming shortened V by 4 bases and J by 3 bases, and 7 bases separated the two germline ends. Germline-derived CDR1 and CDR2 are SGHRS and YFSETQ. CDR3 sequence (DNA): TGCGCCAGCAGCGAAGACGACACCGGGGAGCTGTTTTTT. Amino acid sequence: CASSEDDTGELFF.

This clone was seen only a few times. The chain links TRBV7-9 to TRBJ1-1; D not certain. Germline lookup yields CDR1 SEHNR and CDR2 FQNEAQ (reference sequence). V lost 5 bases to trimming and J lost 1 base, with 8 bases between them. The CDR3 spans 13 residues. Written as DNA, the CDR3 is TGTGCCAGCAGCGCAACCGCGAACACTGAAGCTTTCTTT. It encodes CASSATANTEAFF.

There are a few counts of this clone. This chain links TRBV6-5 with TRBJ2-7; 10 nucleotides line up with TRBD1. This CDR3 comprises 15 residues. Looked up from germline, CDR1 is MNHEY and CDR2 is SVGAGI. V trimming: 3 bases; J trimming: 3 bases; junction bases outside the gene matches: 5. CDR3 DNA: TGTGCCAGCAGTTATTCCGGGACAGGGGTCTACGAGCAGTACTTC. Amino acid sequence: CASSYSGTGVYEQYF.

The chain has TRBV4-1 and TRBJ2-7, with a tentative D call TRBD2 (6 bases). Germline V lookup: CDR1 MGHRA, CDR2 YSYEKL. Between the trimmed V and J ends, which lost 4 bases and 3 bases, there was a span of 10 bases. The CDR3 runs to 13 residues. CDR3 nucleotides: TGCGCCAGCAGCCGTGGACTATACTACGAGCAGTACTTC. Translation gives CASSRGLYYEQYF.

The rearrangement joins TRBV7-2 to TRBJ1-3; D remains unclear. The ends were cut back, 0 bases at V and 0 bases at J, with 6 bases in the middle. The CDR3 extends over 15 amino acids. The germline V gene encodes CDR1 SGHTA and CDR2 FQGNSA. CDR3 nucleotide sequence: TGTGCCAGCAGCTTAGCGACCTTCTCTGGAAACACCATATATTTT. It is translated as CASSLATFSGNTIYF. The full variable domain, rest sourced from reference TRBV7-2 and TRBJ1-3, is GAGVSQSPSNKVTEKGKDVELRCDPISGHTALYWYRQSLGQGLEFLIYFQGNSAPDKSGLPSDRFSAERTGGSVSTLTIQRTQQEDSAVYLCASSLATFSGNTIYFGEGSWLTVV.

This chain uses TRBV19 with TRBJ2-6; D not certain. The germline V and J ends were trimmed by 2 bases and 2 bases, with 10 bases remaining between them. Per germline, CDR1 LNHDA and CDR2 SQIVND (reference sequence). This CDR3 is 16 amino acids long. DNA for the CDR3: TGTGCCAGTAGTATACCCAGGCGAGCTGGGGCCAACGTCCTGACTTTC. It is translated as CASSIPRRAGANVLTF.

The chain joins TRBV7-2 to TRBJ2-1; D call uncertain. Trimming cost V 2 bases and J 5 bases, with 7 bases left between them. CDR1 is SGHTA, CDR2 FQGNSA, per germline. The CDR3 has 13 amino acids. In nucleotides, the CDR3 is TGTGCCAGCAGCTTAATGAAGGACAATGAGCAGTTCTTC. Its translation: CASSLMKDNEQFF.

The chain is built from TRBV2 and TRBJ2-5, with a possible D match to TRBD2 (6 bases). V gave up 11 bases and J gave up 5 bases, with 18 bases separating them. CDR1 is SNHLY and CDR2 is FYNNEI in the germline V gene. The CDR3 spans 13 residues. This CDR3 is CAGGITSSETQYF. CDR3 coding DNA: TGTGCCGGGGGGATTACTAGTTCGGAGACCCAGTACTTC.

A few counts support this clone. The chain uses TRBV6-1 and TRBJ2-7; D gene unclear. Trimming left V 4 bases short and J 2 bases short, with 12 bases between. CDR1 is MNHNS and CDR2 is SASEGT in the germline V gene. The CDR3 sequence is 14 residues long. The CDR3 spells CASSVGRSPYEQYF. The CDR3 DNA is TGTGCCAGCAGTGTCGGCAGGAGCCCCTACGAGCAGTACTTC.

This clone was recorded a few times. The V and J genes are TRBV5-6 and TRBJ2-7; maybe TRBD1 (7 bases). V was shortened by 0 bases and J by 0 bases, with 13 bases between the two germline ends. The germline CDR1 and CDR2 sequences are SGHDT and YYEEEE. This CDR3 comprises 16 residues. This CDR3 reads CASSLETGRISYEQYF. The CDR3, as DNA: TGTGCCAGCAGCTTGGAGACAGGGAGGATCTCCTACGAGCAGTACTTC.